This passage covers 13 T cell receptor beta chains from one sample sequenced in a study of cytomegalovirus exposure and HLA in healthy donors. It was with 60 Vbeta and 13 Jbeta primers that the PCR ran. Repertoires were generated with immunoSEQ multiplex PCR, while TCRdb's copy carries only in-frame clones and drops some. Here the sample spans 55,000 to 75,000 clones, approximately 74% being singletons. The sample was PBMCs. These receptors originate from a man aged 40-50 years in good health and CMV-seropositive.

The chain links TRBV7-2 to TRBJ1-4; D may be TRBD1 (5 bases). CDR1 SGHTA and CDR2 FQGNSA come from the germline V gene. The CDR3 sequence is 17 residues long. Trimming took off 5 bases at V and 0 bases at J, with 16 bases between the two ends. The CDR3 sequence is CASSTPREDTTNEKLFF. The DNA for the CDR3 is TGTGCCAGCAGCACCCCCCGGGAGGACACAACTAATGAAAAACTGTTTTTT. Looking up the rest from reference TRBV7-2 and TRBJ1-4 gives the full variable domain: GAGVSQSPSNKVTEKGKDVELRCDPISGHTALYWYRQSLGQGLEFLIYFQGNSAPDKSGLPSDRFSAERTGGSVSTLTIQRTQQEDSAVYLCASSTPREDTTNEKLFFGSGTQLSVL.

The V gene is TRBV4-1, the J gene TRBJ2-5; 13 nucleotides line up with TRBD2. The CDR3 is made up of 16 amino acids. The V and J ends lost 5 bases and 1 base, in that order; junction bases with no gene match: 4. Germline loops: CDR1 MGHRA, CDR2 YSYEKL. The CDR3 here is CASSWTSGGIQETQYF. The CDR3 nucleotides read TGCGCCAGCAGCTGGACTAGCGGGGGAATCCAAGAGACCCAGTACTTC.

This clone was seen many times. The rearrangement links TRBV21-1 to TRBJ1-5; TRBD1 was called by the table and not checked on the DNA. TRBV21-1 is designated a pseudogene. The CDR3 runs to 19 residues. The CDR3 DNA sequence: TGTGCCAGCAGCAAAAGGCTTTGTCAGGGGGTACGCAACAATCAGCCCCAGCATTTT. Translation gives CASSKRLCQGVRNNQPQHF.

This clone has only one observation. The J gene is TRBJ2-5, the V gene TRBV2; D might be TRBD2 (5 bases). The CDR3 totals 12 residues. The germline CDR1 and CDR2 sequences are SNHLY and FYNNEI. Trimming removed 6 bases at V and 11 bases at J, with 16 bases between. CDR3 loop: CASRLRVGEQYF. The CDR3 DNA reads TGTGCCAGCAGGTTGCGGGTTGGGGAGCAGTACTTC.

With respect to this clone: One end of the junction varies from germline; a read error may be responsible. The chain recombines TRBV19 with TRBJ1-1; D remains unclear. The CDR3 totals 15 residues. Germline CDR1 and CDR2: LNHDA and SQIVND (reference sequence). The CDR3 nucleotides are TGTGCCAATAGTACAGAGTTATTATCGAACACTGAAGCTTTCTTT. This codes for CANSTELLSNTEAFF. The entire variable domain, with the rest obtained from reference TRBV19 and TRBJ1-1, is as follows: DGGITQSPKYLFRKEGQNVTLSCEQNLNHDAMYWYRQDPGQGLRLIYYSQIVNDFQKGDIAEGYSVSREKKESFPLTVTSAQKNPTAFYLCANSTELLSNTEAFFGQGTRLTVV.

The gene calls are TRBV14 and TRBJ1-2, with TRBD1 matching 9 bases. The J segment lost 8 bases and the V segment lost 4 bases, leaving 8 bases of the junction unmatched. The CDR3 runs 14 residues. The germline V gene encodes CDR1 SGHDN and CDR2 FVKESK. The CDR3, as DNA: TGTGCCAGCAGCCCCCGGACAGGGGTCTTGGGCTACACCTTC. Translating gives CASSPRTGVLGYTF.

The chain couples TRBV2 to TRBJ2-3; tentative D call: TRBD1 (6 bases). The germline V and J ends were trimmed by 6 bases and 1 base, with 11 bases remaining between them. Germline CDR1 and CDR2: SNHLY and FYNNEI. The CDR3 sequence is 14 residues long. This chain's CDR3 is CASSPRTGTDTQYF. The DNA of the CDR3 is TGTGCCAGCAGCCCACGGACAGGCACAGATACGCAGTATTTT. Full variable domain (rest looked up from reference TRBV2 and TRBJ2-3): EPEVTQTPSHQVTQMGQEVILRCVPISNHLYFYWYRQILGQKVEFLVSFYNNEISEKSEIFDDQFSVERPDGSNFTLKIRSTKLEDSAMYFCASSPRTGTDTQYFGPGTRLTVL.

The chain carries TRBV5-1 and TRBJ2-2, with TRBD1 identical over 7 bases. CDR1 and CDR2 from the germline V gene are SGHRS and YFSETQ. This CDR3 region has 16 residues. J was trimmed by 2 bases and V by 4 bases; bases with no gene match: 8. In nucleotides, the CDR3 is TGCGCCAGCAGCCATCCGACAGGGCCAAACACCGGGGAGCTGTTTTTT. This gives the protein CASSHPTGPNTGELFF.

There are a few counts of this clone. The genes are TRBV11-2 and TRBJ1-4; 8 nucleotides match TRBD1. CDR1 and CDR2 from the germline V gene are SGHAT and FQNNGV. The J segment lost 5 bases and the V segment lost 0 bases, leaving 5 bases of the junction unmatched. This CDR3 is built from 16 residues. The CDR3 coding sequence is TGTGCCAGCAGCTTAGATGGGTGGGACAGGAATGAAAAACTGTTTTTT. This codes for CASSLDGWDRNEKLFF. Looking up the rest from reference TRBV11-2 and TRBJ1-4 gives the full variable domain: EAGVAQSPRYKIIEKRQSVAFWCNPISGHATLYWYQQILGQGPKLLIQFQNNGVVDDSQLPKDRFSAERLKGVDSTLKIQPAKLEDSAVYLCASSLDGWDRNEKLFFGSGTQLSVL.

There are a few counts of this clone. V usage is TRBV27 and J usage is TRBJ2-7; a weak D match, TRBD1 (6 bases). This CDR3 contains 12 residues. V lost 5 bases, J lost 7 bases, and 12 bases lay in between. Germline CDR1 and CDR2: MNHEY and SMNVEV (reference sequence). The CDR3 bases are TGTGCCAGCAGTCTCAGGGGTGGAGAGCAGTACTTC. Protein: CASSLRGGEQYF.

This clone has a single count. V usage is TRBV27 and J usage is TRBJ1-3, with a possible D match to TRBD1 (5 bases). Deletions cut 6 bases from V and 2 bases from J, with 8 bases between. CDR3 length: 13 residues. The germline gives CDR1 MNHEY, CDR2 SMNVEV (reference sequence). The CDR3 spells CASSRDPGNTIYF. For the CDR3, the DNA is TGTGCCAGCAGCAGGGATCCTGGAAACACCATATATTTT.

The J gene is TRBJ2-5, the V gene TRBV4-2, with D possibly being TRBD2 (6 bases). With 0 bases removed from V and 1 base from J, the gap between germline ends came to 9 bases. The V gene's germline CDR1 is LGHNA and CDR2 YNFKEQ. The CDR3 contains 15 residues. The CDR3 DNA sequence: TGTGCCAGCAGCCAAGATTTTAGCGGCCAAGAGACCCAGTACTTC. Protein sequence: CASSQDFSGQETQYF.

This clone showed up just a few times. The V call is TRBV13, the J call TRBJ1-1, with TRBD1 matching 7 bases. This CDR3 is built from 17 residues. Germline assignment: CDR1 PRHDT and CDR2 FYEKMQ (reference sequence). V gave up 5 bases and J gave up 6 bases; unmatched junction bases: 18. CDR3 region: CASSNSADQGGLAEAFF. The DNA of the CDR3 is TGTGCCAGCAGCAACTCCGCAGACCAGGGGGGTCTCGCTGAAGCTTTCTTT.